The next 13 T cell receptor beta chains were all read from a single sample in a study of blood T cell repertoires in COVID-19. The table came from immunoSEQ multiplex PCR; TCRdb's copy has only in-frame clones and leaves some out. The sample shows about 200,000 clones, around 84% of them seen only once. What was sequenced was peripheral blood. The receptors shown here come from an elderly woman with acute or convalescent COVID-19.

In this sample, this clone turned up a few times. The genes are TRBV4-2 and TRBJ2-5, with 8 positions matching TRBD2. After removal of 1 base from V and 2 bases from J, the junction contained 3 bases not matched to a gene. Germline CDR1 is LGHNA and CDR2 is YNFKEQ. CDR3 size: 15 residues. CDR3 protein: CASSQATSAQETQYF. As DNA, the CDR3 is TGTGCCAGCAGCCAAGCGACTAGCGCTCAAGAGACCCAGTACTTC.

This chain connects TRBV5-1 to TRBJ2-2, with D possibly being TRBD2 (6 bases). The V end was cut by 3 bases, the J end by 7 bases, with 13 bases between. The CDR3 extends over 14 amino acids. Per germline, CDR1 SGHRS and CDR2 YFSETQ. The chain's CDR3 is CASSSGGVGGELFF. The DNA of the CDR3 is TGCGCCAGCAGCTCCGGCGGGGTGGGCGGGGAGCTGTTTTTT.

The chain links TRBV7-2 to TRBJ1-1; possibly TRBD1 for D (6 bases). This CDR3 spans 13 amino acids. V lost 5 bases and J lost 3, with 10 bases in between. The germline V gene encodes CDR1 SGHTA and CDR2 FQGNSA. Written as DNA, the CDR3 is TGTGCCAGCAGCGCCTACAGGGACACTGAAGCTTTCTTT. Translating it yields CASSAYRDTEAFF.

The CDR3: CASSPGTFRSQYF. DNA for the CDR3: TGTGCCAGCAGCCCCGGGACTTTTCGATCCCAGTACTTC. The gene calls are TRBV7-8 and TRBJ2-5; TRBD2 might be the D (6 bases). Germline V gene data show CDR1 as SGHVS and CDR2 as FQNEAQ. CDR3 length: 13 amino acids. V lost 5 bases and J 9 bases, leaving 16 bases between the germline ends.

This rearrangement joins TRBV29-1 to TRBJ1-2; TRBD1 is a possible D gene (6 bases). The germline V gene encodes CDR1 SQVTM and CDR2 ANQGSEA. Between the trimmed V and J ends, which lost 7 bases and 5 bases, there was a span of 14 bases. CDR3 size: 12 residues. The CDR3 loop reads CSGGGREYGYTF. CDR3 bases: TGCAGCGGAGGGGGAAGAGAGTATGGCTACACCTTC.

This sequence joins TRBV9 and TRBJ1-5; 7 bases match TRBD1. The trim removed 6 bases at V and 0 bases at J, leaving 6 bases unmatched. CDR1 SGDLS and CDR2 YYNGEE come from the germline V gene. The CDR3 contains 15 residues. The CDR3 bases are TGTGCCAGCACCAGGACAGGAGATAGCAATCAGCCCCAGCATTTT. This codes for CASTRTGDSNQPQHF.

The V gene is TRBV27, the J gene TRBJ1-1; 7 bases agree with TRBD1. Germline values: CDR1 MNHEY, CDR2 SMNVEV (reference sequence). This CDR3 comprises 14 residues. The trim removed 5 bases at V and 1 base at J, leaving 4 bases unmatched. The CDR3: CASSKGQQNTEAFF. CDR3 in DNA: TGTGCCAGCAGTAAGGGACAGCAGAACACTGAAGCTTTCTTT.

The J gene is TRBJ1-2, the V gene TRBV10-1; D gene unclear. Between the trimmed V and J ends, which lost 3 bases and 8 bases, there was a span of 10 bases. The CDR3 is 12 residues long. The germline CDR1 and CDR2 sequences are WNHNN and SYGVQD (reference sequence). The CDR3 DNA reads TGCGCCAGCAGTGACGGCAGGTTGGGCTACACCTTC. The encoded protein is CASSDGRLGYTF.

The V and J genes are TRBV28 and TRBJ2-7; 8 bases agree with TRBD1. The CDR3 sequence is 15 residues long. V lost 5 bases and J lost 7; bases outside the gene matches: 13. Germline CDR1 is MDHEN and CDR2 is SYDVKM. The CDR3 DNA sequence: TGTGCCAGCAGTGTTGCGGGACAGGAGTCTATTGAGCAGTACTTC. It yields the protein CASSVAGQESIEQYF. Combining the CDR3 with reference TRBV28 and TRBJ2-7 gives the whole variable domain DVKVTQSSRYLVKRTGEKVFLECVQDMDHENMFWYRQDPGLGLRLIYFSYDVKMKEKGDIPEGYSVSREKKERFSLILESASTNQTSMYLCASSVAGQESIEQYFGPGTRLTVT.

The chain carries TRBV18 and TRBJ2-7, with D perhaps TRBD1 (6 bases). The CDR3 covers 13 residues. Looked up from germline, CDR1 is KGHSH and CDR2 is LQKENI. The germline V and J ends were trimmed by 0 bases and 6 bases, with 9 bases remaining between them. The CDR3 here is CASSPPGAGEQYF. The CDR3 nucleotides are TGTGCCAGCTCACCACCGGGGGCGGGCGAGCAGTACTTC.

This clone was seen at least ten times. J is TRBJ2-7 and V is TRBV5-1; D call uncertain. CDR1 is SGHRS and CDR2 is YFSETQ in the germline V gene. V was cut by 0 bases and J by 5 bases, with 6 bases left in between. The CDR3 sequence is 12 residues long. The CDR3 nucleotides are TGCGCCAGCAGCTTGGCGTCTGACGAGCAGTACTTC. This sequence encodes CASSLASDEQYF.

The chain is built from TRBV19 and TRBJ1-1; D remains ambiguous. Trimming left V 7 bases short and J 3 bases short, with 9 bases between. Germline CDR1 and CDR2: LNHDA and SQIVND (reference sequence). The CDR3 contains 12 residues. CDR3 amino acids: CASTAGYTEAFF. CDR3 nucleotides: TGTGCCAGTACCGCAGGCTACACTGAAGCTTTCTTT. Full variable domain (missing parts from reference TRBV19 and TRBJ1-1): DGGITQSPKYLFRKEGQNVTLSCEQNLNHDAMYWYRQDPGQGLRLIYYSQIVNDFQKGDIAEGYSVSREKKESFPLTVTSAQKNPTAFYLCASTAGYTEAFFGQGTRLTVV.

This rearrangement joins TRBV30 to TRBJ1-2; 9 nucleotides agree with TRBD1. This CDR3 has 16 amino acids. The junction had 15 bases not matched to a gene; V was cut back by 3 bases and J by 7 bases. Germline-derived CDR1 and CDR2 are GTSNPN and SVGIG (reference sequence). CDR3 sequence (DNA): TGTGCCTGGAGCGCAGGACAGGGGATAGTAGTTTCTGGCTACACCTTC. It translates to CAWSAGQGIVVSGYTF.